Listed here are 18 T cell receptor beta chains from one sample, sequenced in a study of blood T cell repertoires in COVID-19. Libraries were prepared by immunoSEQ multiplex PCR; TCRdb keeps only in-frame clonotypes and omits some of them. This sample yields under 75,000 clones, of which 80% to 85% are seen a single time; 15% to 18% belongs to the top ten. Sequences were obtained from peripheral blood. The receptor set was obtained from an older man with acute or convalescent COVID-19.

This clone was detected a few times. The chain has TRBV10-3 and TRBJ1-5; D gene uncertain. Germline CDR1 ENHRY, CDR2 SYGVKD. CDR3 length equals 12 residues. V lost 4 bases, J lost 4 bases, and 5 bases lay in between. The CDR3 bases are TGTGCCATCAGTGCAGGAAATCAGCCCCAGCATTTT. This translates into CAISAGNQPQHF.

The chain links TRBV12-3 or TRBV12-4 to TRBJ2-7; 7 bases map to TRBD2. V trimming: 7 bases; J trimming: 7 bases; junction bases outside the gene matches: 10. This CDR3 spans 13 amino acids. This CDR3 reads CASKTSSKGEQYF. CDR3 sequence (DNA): TGTGCCAGCAAGACTAGCAGCAAAGGAGAGCAGTACTTC.

The DNA of the CDR3 is TGTGCCATCAGTGAGACAGGGGCGGATGGCTACACCTTC. Translated, it gives CAISETGADGYTF. The chain carries TRBV10-3 and TRBJ1-2; TRBD1 aligns across 7 bases. With V trimmed by 2 bases and J by 6 bases, 3 bases remained unmatched. Germline V gene data show CDR1 as ENHRY and CDR2 as SYGVKD. The CDR3 is made up of 13 amino acids.

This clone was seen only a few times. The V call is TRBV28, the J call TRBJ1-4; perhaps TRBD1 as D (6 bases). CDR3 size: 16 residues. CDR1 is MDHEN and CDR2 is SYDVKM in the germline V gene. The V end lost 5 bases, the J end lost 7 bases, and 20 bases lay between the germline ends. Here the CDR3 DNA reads TGTGCCAGCAGTGCAACCACCACAGGGCTGGCTGAAAAACTGTTTTTT. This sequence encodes CASSATTTGLAEKLFF.

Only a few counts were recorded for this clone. The CDR3 DNA sequence: TGCGCCAGCGGACAGGGGGCCGGCTACGAGCAGTACTTC. Amino acids: CASGQGAGYEQYF. The rearrangement links TRBV4-3 to TRBJ2-7; TRBD1 matches 11 bases. V dropped 8 bases and J dropped 3; count of bases not matched to a gene: 3. Germline loops: CDR1 LGHNA, CDR2 YSLEER. CDR3 length: 13 amino acids.

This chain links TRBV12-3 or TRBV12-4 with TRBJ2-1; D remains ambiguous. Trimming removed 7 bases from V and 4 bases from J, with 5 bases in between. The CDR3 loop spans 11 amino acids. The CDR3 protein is CASIKYNEQFF. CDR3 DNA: TGTGCCAGCATCAAATACAATGAGCAGTTCTTC.

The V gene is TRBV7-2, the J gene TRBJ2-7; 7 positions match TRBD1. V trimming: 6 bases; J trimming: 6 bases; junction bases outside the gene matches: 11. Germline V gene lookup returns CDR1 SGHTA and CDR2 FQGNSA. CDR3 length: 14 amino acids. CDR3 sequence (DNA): TGTGCCAGCAGTCCCAGAACAGGGGCGGGCGAGCAGTACTTC. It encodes CASSPRTGAGEQYF.

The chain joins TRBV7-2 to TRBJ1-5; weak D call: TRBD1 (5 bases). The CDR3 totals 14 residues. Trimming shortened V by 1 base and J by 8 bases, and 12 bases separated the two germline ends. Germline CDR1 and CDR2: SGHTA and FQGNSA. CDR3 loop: CASSLVRQGKPQHF. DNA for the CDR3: TGTGCCAGCAGCTTAGTAAGGCAGGGTAAGCCCCAGCATTTT.

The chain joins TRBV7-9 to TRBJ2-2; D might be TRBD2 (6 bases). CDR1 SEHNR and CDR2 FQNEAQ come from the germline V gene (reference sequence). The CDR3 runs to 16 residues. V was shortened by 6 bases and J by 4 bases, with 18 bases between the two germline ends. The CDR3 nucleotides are TGTGCCAGCAGGCCCCCCGGGGCGGGGACCACCGGGGAGCTGTTTTTT. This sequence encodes CASRPPGAGTTGELFF.

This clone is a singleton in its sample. DNA for the CDR3: TGTGCCAGCAGCAAGCCCGGGACAGGGGACACCGGGGAGCTGTTTTTT. This sequence encodes CASSKPGTGDTGELFF. The V call is TRBV4-2, the J call TRBJ2-2; 10 bases fit TRBD1. Germline assignment: CDR1 LGHNA and CDR2 YNFKEQ. J gave up 3 bases and V 5 bases, and 6 bases lay outside the gene matches. The CDR3 has 16 residues.

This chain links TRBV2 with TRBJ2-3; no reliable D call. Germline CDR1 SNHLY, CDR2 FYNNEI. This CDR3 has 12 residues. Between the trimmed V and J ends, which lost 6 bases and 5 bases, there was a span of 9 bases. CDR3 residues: CASSYFQDTQYF. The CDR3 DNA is TGTGCCAGCAGCTACTTCCAAGATACGCAGTATTTT.

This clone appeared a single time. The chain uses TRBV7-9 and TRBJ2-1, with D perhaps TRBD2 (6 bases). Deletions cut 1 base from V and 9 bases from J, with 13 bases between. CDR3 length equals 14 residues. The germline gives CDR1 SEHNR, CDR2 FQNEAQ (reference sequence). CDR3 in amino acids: CASSLVGEVIEQFF. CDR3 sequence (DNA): TGTGCCAGCAGCTTAGTAGGGGAGGTAATTGAGCAGTTCTTC.

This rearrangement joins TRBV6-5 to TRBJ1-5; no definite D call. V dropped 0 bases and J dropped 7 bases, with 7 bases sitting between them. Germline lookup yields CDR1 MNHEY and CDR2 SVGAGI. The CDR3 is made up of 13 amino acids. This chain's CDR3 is CASSYSPGQPQHF. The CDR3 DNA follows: TGTGCCAGCAGTTACTCGCCAGGCCAGCCCCAGCATTTT.

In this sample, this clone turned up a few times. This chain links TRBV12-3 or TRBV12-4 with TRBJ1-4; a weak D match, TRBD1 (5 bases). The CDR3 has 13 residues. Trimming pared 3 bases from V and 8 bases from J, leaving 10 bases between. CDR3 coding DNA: TGTGCCAGCAGTTTGGCGGACAAAGAAAAACTGTTTTTT. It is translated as CASSLADKEKLFF.

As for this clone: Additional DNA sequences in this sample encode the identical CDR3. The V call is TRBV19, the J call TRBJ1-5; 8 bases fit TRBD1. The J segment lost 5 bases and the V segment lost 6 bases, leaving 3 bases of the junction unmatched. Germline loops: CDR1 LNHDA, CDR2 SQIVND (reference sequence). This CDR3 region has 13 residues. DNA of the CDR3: TGTGCCAGTAGGCCACAGGGGGATCAGCCCCAGCATTTT. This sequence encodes CASRPQGDQPQHF.

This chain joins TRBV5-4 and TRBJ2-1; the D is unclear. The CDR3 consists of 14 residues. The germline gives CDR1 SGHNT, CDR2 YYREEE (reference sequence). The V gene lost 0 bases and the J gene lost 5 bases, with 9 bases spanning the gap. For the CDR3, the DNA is TGTGCCAGCAGCTTGGGGCAAGCGAACAATGAGCAGTTCTTC. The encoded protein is CASSLGQANNEQFF.

CDR3 loop: CASSSIGNTIYF. CDR3 coding DNA: TGTGCCAGCAGTTCAATCGGAAACACCATATATTTT. The chain uses TRBV6-5 and TRBJ1-3, with D uncertain. The CDR3 is made up of 12 amino acids. Between the trimmed V and J ends, which lost 4 bases and 4 bases, there was a span of 5 bases. Germline loops: CDR1 MNHEY, CDR2 SVGAGI.

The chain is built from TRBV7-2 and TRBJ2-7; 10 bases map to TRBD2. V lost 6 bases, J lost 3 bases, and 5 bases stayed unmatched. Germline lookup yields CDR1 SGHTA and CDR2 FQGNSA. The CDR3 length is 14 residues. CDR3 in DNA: TGTGCCAGCAGTCAGACTAGCGGGTACTACGAGCAGTACTTC. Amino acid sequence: CASSQTSGYYEQYF.